This T cell receptor (beta chain) was recovered during a study of T-cell reconstitution after alpha-beta-depleted transplantation in children. This clonotype was counted many times. A TCRbeta library incorporating unique molecular identifiers was prepared. In TCRdb, the PCR reads were re-called with MiXCR into one record per CDR3 protein. Among 640,000 or so distinct CDR3 sequences, around 17% were seen once, and the ten largest hold under 1.2%. The CDR3 has 18 amino acids. The chain carries TRBV21-1 and TRBJ1-4; TRBD1, the table's D call, lacks a check against the DNA. TRBV21-1 is a documented pseudogene. Source: PBMCs from the stem cell graft donor, taken from the stem cell graft. The clonotype comes from a human donor who donated a stem cell graft to a child with acute myeloid leukemia. In nucleotides, the CDR3 is TGTGCCAGCAGTCGTCCCGGGACAGGGATGGCAACTAATGAAAAACTGTTTTTT. Translation gives CASSRPGTGMATNEKLFF.